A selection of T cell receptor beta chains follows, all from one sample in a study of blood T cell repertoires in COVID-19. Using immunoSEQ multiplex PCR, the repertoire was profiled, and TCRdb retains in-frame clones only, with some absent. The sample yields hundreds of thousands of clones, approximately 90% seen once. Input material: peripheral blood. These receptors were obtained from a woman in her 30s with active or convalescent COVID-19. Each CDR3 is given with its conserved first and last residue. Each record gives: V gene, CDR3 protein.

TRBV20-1 CSASRGILNTEAFF
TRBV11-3 CASSLAPSVLSSNEQFF
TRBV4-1 CASSQLLNTGELFF
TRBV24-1 CATSDHLLAIRYEQYF
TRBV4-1 CASSQSRADSSTGELFF
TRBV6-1 CASSEAGSRVYTF
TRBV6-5 CASSFTSGTYNEQFF
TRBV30 CAWSVFRNTGELFF
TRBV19 CASSVWTDTGELFF
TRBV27 CASSPVVGTYTFF
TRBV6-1 CASSGTTGAVVWDTQYF
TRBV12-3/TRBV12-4 CASSDGGTQYF
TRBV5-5 CASSFTTGLADTQYF
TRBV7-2 CASSSPTGGAKESPLHF
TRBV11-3 CASSRDSDGYTF
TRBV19 CASSIDPSAGNEQFF
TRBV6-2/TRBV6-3 CASSPLRTSQSNTGELFF
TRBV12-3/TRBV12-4 CASSSGQGTEAFF
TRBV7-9 CASSSYRGKNTGELFF
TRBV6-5 CASSYSSSSTDTQYF
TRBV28 CASSSHQGASGNTIYF
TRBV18 CASSPQAGGTEAFF
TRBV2 CASSETVLKRGLDYGYTF